A single sample is the source of the 15 T cell receptor beta chains below, sequenced in a study of blood T cell repertoires in COVID-19 (dated by TCRdb to the early 2020s). Library preparation was by the immunoSEQ multiplex PCR assay. Entries here come from immuneACCESS through TCRdb and include only in-frame sequences with V and J called. Some clones fail to appear in such tables; in the studies checked, an unresolved V gene covers under half of the shortfall, and the cause of the remainder is unknown. This sample is represented by around 190,000 clones; 80% of them were singletons. Clones ranked in the top ten supply 6.9% of the sample. What was sequenced was peripheral blood. The receptors were gathered from a man between 60 and 75 years old with acute or convalescent COVID-19.

V is TRBV7-9 and J is TRBJ2-3; D perhaps matches TRBD1 (5 bases). Trimming took off 6 bases at V and 6 bases at J, with 13 bases between the two ends. CDR1 is SEHNR and CDR2 is FQNEAQ in the germline V gene (reference sequence). The CDR3 length is 13 residues. In nucleotides, the CDR3 is TGTGCCAGCAGTCAAGGGGCCCGGGATACGCAGTATTTT. This gives the protein CASSQGARDTQYF.

The chain joins TRBV7-9 to TRBJ1-4; TRBD1 matches at 8 bases. V gave up 5 bases and J gave up 12 bases; unmatched junction bases: 8. CDR1 and CDR2 from the germline V gene are SEHNR and FQNEAQ (reference sequence). The CDR3 spans 13 residues. The CDR3 DNA reads TGTGCCAGCAGCGGACCCCAGGACAGGGAACTGTTTTTT. This gives the protein CASSGPQDRELFF.

CDR3 coding DNA: TGTGCCAGCAGTTACTCGATAGAGGCTAGCGGGAGGTATGGAGATACGCAGTATTTT. The encoded protein is CASSYSIEASGRYGDTQYF. This chain uses TRBV6-2 or TRBV6-3 with TRBJ2-3; 11 bases match TRBD2. Germline V gene data show CDR1 as MNHEY and CDR2 as SVGEGT. This CDR3 contains 19 residues. The V and J ends lost 0 bases and 5 bases, in that order; junction bases with no gene match: 13.

J is TRBJ2-7 and V is TRBV11-2, with D maybe TRBD2 (5 bases). The CDR3 runs 14 residues. V shed 5 bases and J shed 1 base, with 12 bases lying between them. Germline loops: CDR1 SGHAT, CDR2 FQNNGV. The CDR3 spells CASSPGLRSYEQYF. As DNA, the CDR3 is TGTGCCAGCAGCCCAGGACTGCGTTCCTACGAGCAGTACTTC.

The chain joins TRBV6-2 or TRBV6-3 to TRBJ2-3, with 10 bases identical to TRBD1. This CDR3 has 15 amino acids. V was clipped by 5 bases and J by 5 bases; unmatched bases: 7. Germline assignment: CDR1 MNHEY and CDR2 SVGEGT. The CDR3 sequence is CASSDQGTGVDTQYF. CDR3 nucleotide sequence: TGTGCCAGCAGTGACCAAGGGACAGGGGTAGATACGCAGTATTTT.

A few counts support this clone. The V gene is TRBV7-2, the J gene TRBJ1-2, with TRBD1 matching 9 bases. With V trimmed by 5 bases and J by 8 bases, 6 bases remained unmatched. The CDR3 extends over 13 amino acids. Germline CDR1 SGHTA, CDR2 FQGNSA. The CDR3 DNA follows: TGTGCCAGCAGCGTTGGACAGGGGTACGGCTACACCTTC. Amino acids: CASSVGQGYGYTF.

The DNA of the CDR3 is TGTGCCAGCAGCATTAGCAGGGACACTGAAGCTTTCTTT. This codes for CASSISRDTEAFF. The chain recombines TRBV7-2 with TRBJ1-1, with a weak D call TRBD1 (5 bases). Germline V gene lookup returns CDR1 SGHTA and CDR2 FQGNSA. There are 13 residues in the CDR3. Between the trimmed V and J ends, which lost 5 bases and 3 bases, there was a span of 10 bases.

The CDR3 loop reads CASSLAAGVPEQYF. Written as DNA, the CDR3 is TGTGCCAGCAGCTTAGCAGCGGGAGTTCCCGAGCAGTACTTC. The chain is built from TRBV13 and TRBJ2-7; 8 bases line up with TRBD2. Germline CDR1 PRHDT, CDR2 FYEKMQ (reference sequence). V lost 1 base, J lost 6 bases, and 5 bases stayed unmatched. CDR3 length: 14 amino acids.

The V call is TRBV4-1, the J call TRBJ1-1, with D hard to call. Germline CDR1 and CDR2: MGHRA and YSYEKL. V lost 7 bases, J lost 1 base, and 13 bases lay in between. CDR3 length: 14 residues. This CDR3 reads CASTRHGWNTEAFF. The DNA for the CDR3 is TGCGCCAGCACGCGACACGGATGGAACACTGAAGCTTTCTTT.

DNA for the CDR3: TGTGCCACCAGCAGAGATCGCCCGGGAGGGCAGTTCTTC. Protein sequence: CATSRDRPGGQFF. J is TRBJ2-1 and V is TRBV15; 7 bases agree with TRBD2. The V and J ends lost 0 bases and 12 bases, in that order; junction bases with no gene match: 5. Germline values: CDR1 LNHNV, CDR2 YYDKDF (reference sequence). The CDR3 extends over 13 amino acids.

This chain uses TRBV6-6 with TRBJ2-1; 10 positions agree with TRBD2. Trimming took 6 bases from V and 0 from J; bases not matched to a gene: 5. Germline V CDR1 and CDR2: MNHNY, SVGAGI (reference sequence). This CDR3 has 16 residues. CDR3 DNA sequence: TGTGCCAGCAGGGAGCGGGGGGGGAGCTCCTACAATGAGCAGTTCTTC. Residues: CASRERGGSSYNEQFF.

The genes are TRBV9 and TRBJ1-6, with 8 nucleotides matching TRBD1. Unmatched junction bases numbered 5, after V lost 4 bases and J lost 8 bases. The CDR3 runs to 14 residues. Germline CDR1 and CDR2: SGDLS and YYNGEE. For the CDR3, the DNA is TGTGCCAGCAGCCCCTGGACAGGGCATTCACCCCTCCACTTT. Its protein product is CASSPWTGHSPLHF.

In its sample, this clone was seen once. V and J are TRBV10-2 and TRBJ2-3; 12 bases fit TRBD2. Germline CDR1 WSHSY, CDR2 SAAADI. Trimming took 5 bases from V and 2 from J; bases not matched to a gene: 2. This CDR3 spans 15 amino acids. The chain's CDR3 is CASSRTSGDTDTQYF. The CDR3 DNA is TGCGCCAGCAGTAGGACTAGCGGGGACACAGATACGCAGTATTTT.

The rearrangement uses TRBV18 and TRBJ2-1, with 7 bases lining up with TRBD2. With 0 bases clipped from V and 0 bases from J, the junction kept 2 bases outside the gene matches. Looked up from germline, CDR1 is KGHSH and CDR2 is LQKENI. This CDR3 comprises 16 residues. The CDR3 DNA reads as TGTGCCAGCTCACCACCGGGGGGGAGCTCCTACAATGAGCAGTTCTTC. This sequence encodes CASSPPGGSSYNEQFF.

V gene TRBV5-1 combines with J gene TRBJ2-1; 7 nucleotides align to TRBD1. CDR1 and CDR2 from the germline V gene are SGHRS and YFSETQ. This CDR3 spans 16 amino acids. Trimming cost V 2 bases and J 4 bases; bases outside gene matches: 9. CDR3 protein: CASSLTTGAQYNEQFF. Here the CDR3 DNA reads TGCGCCAGCAGCTTAACCACAGGGGCCCAGTACAATGAGCAGTTCTTC.